These 14 T cell receptor beta chains were all obtained from the same sample, sequenced in a study of blood T cell repertoires in COVID-19. Sequencing used immunoSEQ multiplex PCR; TCRdb keeps in-frame clones, though not all of them. The data show approximately 60,000 clones, about 80% seen once. Sequencing was carried out using peripheral blood. Receptors were obtained from a man in his 60s with COVID-19, enrolled during active disease.

The V gene is TRBV3-1 (or the pseudogene TRBV3-2), the J gene TRBJ2-1; 7 nucleotides match TRBD2. The CDR3 runs to 16 residues. V lost 1 base and J lost 7; bases outside the gene matches: 10. Germline V gene lookup returns CDR1 LGHDT and CDR2 YNNKEL (reference sequence). For the CDR3, the DNA is TGTGCCAGCAGCCAAGCCCTAGCGGAGGTGGTTAATGAGCAGTTCTTC. Its protein is CASSQALAEVVNEQFF.

The J gene is TRBJ1-5, the V gene TRBV6-5; 8 bases line up with TRBD1. From germline, CDR1 is MNHEY and CDR2 SVGAGI. With V trimmed by 5 bases and J by 6 bases, 9 bases remained unmatched. The CDR3 is 15 residues long. CDR3 DNA: TGTGCCAGCAGTCCTGCCTCAGGGGGCCTTCAGCCCCAGCATTTT. Translating it yields CASSPASGGLQPQHF.

The chain couples TRBV7-9 to TRBJ2-7, with D hard to call. The CDR3 extends over 12 amino acids. CDR1 SEHNR and CDR2 FQNEAQ come from the germline V gene (reference sequence). V was cut by 1 base and J by 3 bases, with 4 bases left in between. In nucleotides, the CDR3 is TGTGCCAGCAGCTTAGACATCTACGAGCAGTACTTC. It is translated as CASSLDIYEQYF.

The chain links TRBV6-1 to TRBJ2-1, with 8 bases matching TRBD2. The length of the CDR3 is 16 residues. J gave up 6 bases and V 2 bases, and 9 bases lay outside the gene matches. Germline assignment: CDR1 MNHNS and CDR2 SASEGT. The CDR3 is CASSEKAGEGGNEQFF. The CDR3 region has the DNA TGTGCCAGCAGTGAAAAAGCGGGAGAGGGGGGCAATGAGCAGTTCTTC.

V and J are TRBV5-1 and TRBJ2-5; 8 bases are a match to TRBD2. Trimming took 4 bases from V and 12 from J; bases not matched to a gene: 11. CDR1 and CDR2 from the germline V gene are SGHRS and YFSETQ. The CDR3 is made up of 13 amino acids. CDR3 residues: CASSGTRTPGEYF. CDR3 sequence (DNA): TGCGCCAGCAGCGGGACTAGAACCCCTGGAGAGTACTTC. Variable domain in full (rest from reference TRBV5-1 and TRBJ2-5): KAGVTQTPRYLIKTRGQQVTLSCSPISGHRSVSWYQQTPGQGLQFLFEYFSETQRNKGNFPGRFSGRQFSNSRSEMNVSTLELGDSALYLCASSGTRTPGEYFGPGTRLLVL.

The chain carries TRBV19 and TRBJ2-5; D may be TRBD1 (6 bases). Germline V lookup: CDR1 LNHDA, CDR2 SQIVND (reference sequence). This CDR3 is 13 amino acids long. V lost 8 bases and J lost 4, with 14 bases in between. The CDR3 bases are TGTGCCAGTGATACAGGGAGTGGAGAGACCCAGTACTTC. This encodes CASDTGSGETQYF. The full variable domain, in which reference TRBV19 and TRBJ2-5 provide the parts outside the CDR3, is DGGITQSPKYLFRKEGQNVTLSCEQNLNHDAMYWYRQDPGQGLRLIYYSQIVNDFQKGDIAEGYSVSREKKESFPLTVTSAQKNPTAFYLCASDTGSGETQYFGPGTRLLVL.

The rearrangement links TRBV29-1 to TRBJ1-3; D gene unclear. Germline lookup yields CDR1 SQVTM and CDR2 ANQGSEA. V was clipped by 6 bases and J by 4 bases, with 10 bases between them. The CDR3 contains 12 residues. DNA for the CDR3: TGCAGCGTCACTGAGGTCGGAAACACCATATATTTT. Protein product: CSVTEVGNTIYF.

This chain connects TRBV6-5 to TRBJ2-1, with 9 bases that match TRBD2. The CDR3 spans 13 residues. J gave up 8 bases and V 6 bases, and 5 bases lay outside the gene matches. Germline CDR1 is MNHEY and CDR2 is SVGAGI. CDR3 sequence (DNA): TGTGCCAGCAGGCGGGGGGGCCTGGATGAGCAGTTCTTC. As protein: CASRRGGLDEQFF.

The chain has TRBV10-3 and TRBJ1-4; D ambiguous. With 3 bases removed from V and 7 bases from J, the gap between germline ends came to 9 bases. The CDR3 runs 13 residues. Germline CDR1 ENHRY, CDR2 SYGVKD. The CDR3, as DNA: TGTGCCATCAGTGAAAGGAGGGCTGAAAAACTGTTTTTT. Protein sequence: CAISERRAEKLFF.

The chain combines TRBV18 with TRBJ2-3, with D tentatively TRBD1 (6 bases). Trimming removed 3 bases at V and 2 bases at J, with 9 bases between. This CDR3 spans 14 amino acids. Germline CDR1 KGHSH, CDR2 LQKENI. The CDR3 region has the DNA TGTGCCAGCTCACCGGTGGGGGCCACAGATACGCAGTATTTT. Protein product: CASSPVGATDTQYF.

Only one count was recorded for this clone. This chain joins TRBV9 and TRBJ1-3, with 9 bases lining up with TRBD1. The length of the CDR3 is 17 residues. After removal of 4 bases from V and 5 bases from J, the junction contained 13 bases not matched to a gene. CDR1 and CDR2 from the germline V gene are SGDLS and YYNGEE. The CDR3 DNA sequence: TGTGCCAGCAGCCTCACAGGGGGCGGCGGGGACAGAAACACCATATATTTT. Translating it yields CASSLTGGGGDRNTIYF.

The V and J genes are TRBV29-1 and TRBJ1-5; 10 bases align to TRBD1. The CDR3 has 14 residues. J gave up 6 bases and V 7 bases, and 9 bases lay outside the gene matches. Per germline, CDR1 SQVTM and CDR2 ANQGSEA. CDR3 in amino acids: CSASTGTGVQPQHF. In DNA form, the CDR3 reads TGCAGCGCATCAACCGGGACAGGGGTTCAGCCCCAGCATTTT.

The chain combines TRBV28 with TRBJ1-4; the match to TRBD1 covers 10 bases. Per the germline V gene, CDR1 is MDHEN and CDR2 is SYDVKM. After removal of 6 bases from V and 7 bases from J, the junction contained 8 bases not matched to a gene. CDR3 size: 15 residues. CDR3 in amino acids: CASSLDRGPVEKLFF. The DNA of the CDR3 is TGTGCCAGCAGCCTCGACAGGGGGCCGGTTGAAAAACTGTTTTTT.

This clone was recorded a few times. The chain carries TRBV5-1 and TRBJ2-1, with a tentative D call TRBD1 (6 bases). The V end was cut by 3 bases, the J end by 10 bases, with 17 bases between. Germline CDR1 and CDR2: SGHRS and YFSETQ. CDR3 length: 14 amino acids. The CDR3 here is CASSSGPQGGEQFF. CDR3 coding DNA: TGCGCCAGCAGCTCCGGCCCACAGGGCGGAGAGCAGTTCTTC. Together with reference TRBV5-1 and TRBJ2-1, the CDR3 gives the full variable domain: KAGVTQTPRYLIKTRGQQVTLSCSPISGHRSVSWYQQTPGQGLQFLFEYFSETQRNKGNFPGRFSGRQFSNSRSEMNVSTLELGDSALYLCASSSGPQGGEQFFGPGTRLTVL.